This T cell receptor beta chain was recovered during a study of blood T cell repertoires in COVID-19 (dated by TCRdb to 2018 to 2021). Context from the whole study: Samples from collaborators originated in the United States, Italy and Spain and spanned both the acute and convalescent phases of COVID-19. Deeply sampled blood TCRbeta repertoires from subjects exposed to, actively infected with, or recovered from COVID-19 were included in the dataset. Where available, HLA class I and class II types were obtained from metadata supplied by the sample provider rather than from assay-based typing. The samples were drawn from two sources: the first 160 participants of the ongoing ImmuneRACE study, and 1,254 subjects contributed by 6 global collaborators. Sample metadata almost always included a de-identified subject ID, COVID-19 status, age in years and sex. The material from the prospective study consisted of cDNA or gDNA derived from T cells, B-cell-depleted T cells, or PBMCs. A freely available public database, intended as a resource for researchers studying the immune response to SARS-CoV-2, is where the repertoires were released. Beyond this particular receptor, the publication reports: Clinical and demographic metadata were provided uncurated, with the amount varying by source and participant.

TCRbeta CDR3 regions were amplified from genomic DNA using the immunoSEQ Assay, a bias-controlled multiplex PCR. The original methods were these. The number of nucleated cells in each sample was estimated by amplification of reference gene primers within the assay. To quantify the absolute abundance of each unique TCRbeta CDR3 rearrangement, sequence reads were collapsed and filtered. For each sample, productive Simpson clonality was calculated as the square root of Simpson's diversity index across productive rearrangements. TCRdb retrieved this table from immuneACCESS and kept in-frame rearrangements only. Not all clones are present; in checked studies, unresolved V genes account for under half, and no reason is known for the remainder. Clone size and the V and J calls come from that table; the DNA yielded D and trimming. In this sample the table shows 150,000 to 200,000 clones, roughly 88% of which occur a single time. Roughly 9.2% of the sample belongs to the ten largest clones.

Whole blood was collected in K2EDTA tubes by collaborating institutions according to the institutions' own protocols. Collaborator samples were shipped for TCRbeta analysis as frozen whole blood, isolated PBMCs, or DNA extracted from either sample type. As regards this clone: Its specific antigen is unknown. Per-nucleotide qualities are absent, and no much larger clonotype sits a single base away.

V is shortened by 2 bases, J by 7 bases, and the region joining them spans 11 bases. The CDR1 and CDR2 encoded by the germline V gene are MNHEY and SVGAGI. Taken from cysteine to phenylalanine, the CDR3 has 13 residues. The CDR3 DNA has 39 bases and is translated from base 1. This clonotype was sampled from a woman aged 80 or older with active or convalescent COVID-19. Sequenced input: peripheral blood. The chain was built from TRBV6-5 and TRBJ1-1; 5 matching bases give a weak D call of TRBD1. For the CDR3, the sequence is CASSYAGLGEAFF. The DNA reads TGTGCCAGCAGTTACGCAGGGCTCGGTGAAGCTTTCTTT.